This is a list of T cell receptor beta chains from one sample in a study of shared clonotypes between healthy human individuals. Assay: immunoSEQ multiplex PCR; the TCRdb copy retains only in-frame clones and omits some. The top ten hold under 15% of the sample, which has 520,000 or so clones, roughly 78% seen once. Material: PBMCs. The receptors originated from a woman aged 40-49 years in good health. Some clones in this sample may be carry-over from other donors' samples. The conserved cysteine and the conserved F or W are not part of the CDR3 here. A D gene is named only where the DNA matches it firmly.

>-|TRBV4-3|TRBJ2-7
ASSQMGPHLSYEQY
>TRBD1|TRBV4-1|TRBJ1-4
ASSQLTGANEKLF
>-|TRBV27|TRBJ1-1
ASRGGTNTEAF
>TRBD2|TRBV4-2|TRBJ2-3
ASSQDIAGGTDTQY
>TRBD1|TRBV10-3|TRBJ1-1
AISRTGDTEAF
>-|TRBV19|TRBJ1-5
ASNGPRGNQPQH
>TRBD1|TRBV30|TRBJ2-7
AWGQGDQQY
>TRBD1|TRBV15|TRBJ2-7
ATSRDWDSYEQY
>-|TRBV27|TRBJ2-5
ASSLSAGEETQY
>-|TRBV23-1|TRBJ2-1
ASSQMERPLQF
>-|TRBV30|TRBJ2-1
AWSVPQGVRNEQF
>-|TRBV29-1|TRBJ2-1
SVRVYNEQF
>-|TRBV30|TRBJ2-1
AWRMVGGTQF
>TRBD1|TRBV27|TRBJ1-2
ASSLSARGQESGYT
>-|TRBV6-1|TRBJ1-2
ASSTLTYGYT
>-|TRBV28|TRBJ1-5
ASSSGNQPQH
>-|TRBV14|TRBJ1-1
ASSPYRTANTEAF
>TRBD1|TRBV28|TRBJ1-5
ASSFPDRGSQSNQPQH
>TRBD1|TRBV2|TRBJ1-4
ASRQGFNEKLF
>-|TRBV5-4|TRBJ1-4
ASSRDPGKLF
>-|TRBV5-1|TRBJ2-3
ASSLNLVSTDTQY
>TRBD1|TRBV7-9|TRBJ1-4
ASSFIQGAANEKLF